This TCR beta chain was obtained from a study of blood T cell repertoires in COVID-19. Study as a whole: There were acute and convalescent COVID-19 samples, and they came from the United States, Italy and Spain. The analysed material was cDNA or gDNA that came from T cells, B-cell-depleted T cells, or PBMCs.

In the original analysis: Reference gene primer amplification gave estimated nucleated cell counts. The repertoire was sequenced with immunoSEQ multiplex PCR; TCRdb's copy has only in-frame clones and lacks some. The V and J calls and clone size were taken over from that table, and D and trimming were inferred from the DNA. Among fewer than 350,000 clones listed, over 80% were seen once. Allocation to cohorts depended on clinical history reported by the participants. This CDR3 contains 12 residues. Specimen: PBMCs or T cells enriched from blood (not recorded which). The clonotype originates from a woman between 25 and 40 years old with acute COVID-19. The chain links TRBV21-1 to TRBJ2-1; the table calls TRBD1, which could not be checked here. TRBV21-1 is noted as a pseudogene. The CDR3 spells CASSPRADEQFF. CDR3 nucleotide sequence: TGTGCCAGCAGCCCCAGGGCGGATGAGCAGTTCTTC.